This TCR beta chain was identified in a study of radiotherapy plus CTLA-4 blockade in lung cancer. Lung cancer patients with chemo-refractory metastatic non-small-cell disease were given focal radiation plus CTLA-4 blockade with ipilimumab. The method was immunoSEQ multiplex PCR; TCRdb's version includes in-frame clones alone and lacks a portion of them. The sample carries some 52,000 clones, around 80% recorded once. About this clone: Antigen unknown.

V trimming: 4 bases; J trimming: 0 bases; junction bases outside the gene matches: 5. The CDR3 loop spans 15 amino acids. From germline, CDR1 is ENHRY and CDR2 SYGVKD. Study results and caveats: TCR clones from tumors expanded in blood after radiotherapy plus ipilimumab. Interferon-beta, together with early blood T cell clone dynamics, reportedly best predicted response.

The sequence derives from a human donor with non-small cell lung cancer who had a partial response to radiotherapy plus ipilimumab. This material consisted of peripheral blood, taken from a patient treated with radiotherapy plus ipilimumab. J is TRBJ1-1 and V is TRBV10-3; 7 nucleotides align to TRBD1. The CDR3 region has the DNA TGTGCCATCAGTGGTCAGACAGGGATGAACACTGAAGCTTTCTTT. Amino acids: CAISGQTGMNTEAFF.